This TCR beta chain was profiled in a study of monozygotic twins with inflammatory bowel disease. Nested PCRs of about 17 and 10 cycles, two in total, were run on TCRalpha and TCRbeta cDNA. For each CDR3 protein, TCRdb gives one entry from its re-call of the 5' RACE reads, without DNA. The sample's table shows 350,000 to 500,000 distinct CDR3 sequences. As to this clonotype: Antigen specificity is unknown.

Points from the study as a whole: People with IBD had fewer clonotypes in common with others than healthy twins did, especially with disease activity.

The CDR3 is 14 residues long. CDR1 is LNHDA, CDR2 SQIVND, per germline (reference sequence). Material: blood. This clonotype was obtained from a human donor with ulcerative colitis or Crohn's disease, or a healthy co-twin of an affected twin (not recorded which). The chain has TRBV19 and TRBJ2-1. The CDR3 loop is CASSRVGSYNEQFF.